This TCR beta chain was observed in a study of technical replicates of blood from a few donors. V dropped 6 bases and J dropped 1; count of bases not matched to a gene: 16. CDR3 length: 18 amino acids. Germline V gene sequence: CDR1 SNHLY, CDR2 FYNNEI. Here immunoSEQ multiplex PCR was the method, and the copy in TCRdb shows in-frame clones only, minus some. The table shows around 72,000 clones, with 91% occurring only once. Sequenced input: T cells isolated from PBMCs. This TCR derives from a human donor in good health. Some clones in this sample may be carry-over from other donors' samples. The J gene is TRBJ1-1, the V gene TRBV2; 8 bases agree with TRBD1. Here the CDR3 reads CASRIYDAGGASNTEAFF. In nucleotides, the CDR3 is TGTGCCAGCAGAATATACGATGCAGGGGGCGCATCGAACACTGAAGCTTTCTTT.